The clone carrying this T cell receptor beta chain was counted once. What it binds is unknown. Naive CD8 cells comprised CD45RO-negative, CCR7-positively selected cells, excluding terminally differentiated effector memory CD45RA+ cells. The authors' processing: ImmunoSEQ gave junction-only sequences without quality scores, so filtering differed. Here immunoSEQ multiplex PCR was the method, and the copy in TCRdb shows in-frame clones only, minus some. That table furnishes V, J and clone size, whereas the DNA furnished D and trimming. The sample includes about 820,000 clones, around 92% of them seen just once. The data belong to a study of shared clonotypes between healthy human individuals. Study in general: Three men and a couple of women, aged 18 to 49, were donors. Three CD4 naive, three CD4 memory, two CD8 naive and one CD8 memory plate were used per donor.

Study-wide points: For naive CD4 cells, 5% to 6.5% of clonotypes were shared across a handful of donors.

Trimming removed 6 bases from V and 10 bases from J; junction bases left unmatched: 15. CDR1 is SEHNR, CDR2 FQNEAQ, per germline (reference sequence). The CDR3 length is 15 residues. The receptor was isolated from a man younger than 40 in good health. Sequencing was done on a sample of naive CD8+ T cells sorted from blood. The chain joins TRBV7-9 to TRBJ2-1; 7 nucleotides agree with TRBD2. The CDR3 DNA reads TGTGCCAGCAGGAAAAGCGGGACTCCTTTTATCGAGCAGTTCTTC. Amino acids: CASRKSGTPFIEQFF.